This record covers a single T cell receptor beta chain. What it binds is unknown. These data originate in a study of cytomegalovirus exposure and HLA in healthy donors. On the study more broadly: According to later analysis, the same platform produced the roughly 120 validation and under 700 first-cohort repertoires.

The germline CDR1 and CDR2 sequences are MDHEN and SYDVKM. The CDR3 has 15 amino acids. After removal of 4 bases from V and 8 bases from J, the junction contained 9 bases not matched to a gene. Whole-study results and caveats: Subsequent analysis revealed that first-cohort TCR clusters tended to co-occur in the roughly 120 validation repertoires.

The table came from immunoSEQ multiplex PCR; TCRdb's copy has only in-frame clones and leaves some out. The sample has more than 300,000 clones, 86% seen once. The TCR originated in a woman under 30 in good health and CMV-seronegative. What was sequenced was PBMCs. The V and J genes are TRBV28 and TRBJ2-1, with TRBD1 matching over 9 bases. DNA for the CDR3: TGTGCCAGCAGTTCCCGGGACAGGGTGAAGGATGAGCAGTTCTTC. It is translated as CASSSRDRVKDEQFF.